This T cell receptor (beta chain) comes out of a study of blood T cells in healthy people across ages. This clonotype has more than one count but fewer than ten. It was with a sample-barcoded 5' primer and a J-beta primer mix that a second PCR of about 6 to 12 cycles was run. MiXCR, run by TCRdb on the 5' RACE reads, gives a single entry per CDR3 protein. This table holds about 730,000 distinct CDR3 sequences, approximately 43% found once. This CDR3 comprises 15 residues. Trimming cost V 1 base and J 1 base, with 11 bases left between them. Per germline, CDR1 SGDLS and CDR2 YYNGEE. Sequencing input: blood. The V and J genes are TRBV9 and TRBJ2-5, with a weak D call TRBD1 (5 bases). The TCR sequence derives from a woman in her fifties or sixties in good health. The CDR3 region has the DNA TGTGCCAGCAGCGTATCCCAGGGCTCCCAAGAGACCCAGTACTTC. Protein product: CASSVSQGSQETQYF.